This TCR beta chain was obtained from a study of T cell clones after liver transplantation (dated by TCRdb to about 2019). About the full investigation: The samples were obtained from ITN030ST, a randomized trial that attempted immunosuppression withdrawal within 2 years after liver transplantation. Donor-reactive T cell clones were identified by TCRbeta sequencing following a pre-transplant mixed lymphocyte reaction and were subsequently tracked in post-transplant blood. Third party-reactive TCRbeta sequences from pre-transplant MLRs were also identified as an antigen-independent comparator for donor-reactive sequences. Three of the eight recipients were HCV-positive; the others were transplanted for non-autoimmune, non-viral indications. No induction therapy was given to the subjects, and standard immunosuppression was administered until randomization at 12-24 months post-transplant. Tolerance meant complete immunosuppression withdrawal for at least one year without liver enzymes rising beyond twice the upper limit of normal. Of the 8 liver transplant recipients making up the studied cohort, 3 were classified as tolerant and 5 as non-tolerant.

To define alloreactive TCRbeta sequences, the proliferating CFSE-low cells from the MLR were sequenced. In the CFSE-MLRs, pre-transplant recipient cells were stimulated either by donor PBMCs, splenocytes or lymph node cells, or by third-party PBMCs. All 8 studied subjects were randomized to withdrawal of immunosuppression. Genomic DNA was isolated with the Qiagen DNeasy Blood and Tissue Kit. Study-level results and caveats: The decline in donor-reactive sequences exceeded the decline in third party-reactive sequences, suggesting partial antigen-specific deletion that was unrelated to withdrawal success. Once repertoire turnover was taken into account, donor-reactive detection showed a significant reduction for CD4 in 7 of 8 subjects and for CD8 in 8 of 8. The conclusions were considered preliminary, being limited by small, heterogeneous patient numbers and non-standardized post-transplant time points. A significant post-transplant decrease in circulating donor-reactive CD4 TCRbeta sequences was observed in 5 of 8 subjects, irrespective of tolerance or HCV status. Without allograft tissue specimens, donor-reactive T cells may have migrated into the graft rather than being deleted. Low numbers of available donor cells limited the measurable donor-reactive repertoire in a couple of subjects.

In its sample, this clone was seen a few times. The specificity of this receptor is unknown. Base qualities are not recorded, but no much larger clone differs from it by a single base. High-throughput TCRbeta CDR3 sequencing of frozen genomic DNA was performed by immunoSEQ, with PCR amplification, mapping, bias correction and internal controls included. The published analysis was carried out like this. Productive rearrangements were kept, and unique TCRbeta sequences were defined by CDR3 nucleotide sequence plus V and J gene. For a sequence to be called donor-reactive, it needed a frequency of at least 0.01% and at least 5-fold expansion in CFSE-low cells compared with unstimulated pre-transplant cells. Minimum frequency thresholds were set for each subject on the basis of the unstimulated sample with the lowest template count, so that a detection power of at least 90% was ensured. Jensen-Shannon divergence between the top 1000 TCRbeta sequences post- versus pre-transplant served as the measure of repertoire turnover. Two-sided Fisher's exact tests were used to test for changes in the detection of donor-reactive sequences. The source is immuneACCESS, and TCRdb retained only in-frame sequences with V and J called. Part of the clones is not carried over; for the studies checked, unresolved V genes explain less than half of this, and the remainder is unexplained. For V, J and clone size, that table is used; D and trimming come from the DNA. Counted in this sample were 3,000 or so clones; under 25% of them appeared once. In total, the top ten clones hold roughly 15% of the sample.

CDR1 and CDR2 were assigned from the germline V gene as LGHNA and YNFKEQ. The CDR3 spans 13 residues, from the cysteine through the phenylalanine. Here the CDR3 DNA is all that survives: 39 bases in frame from base 1. V ends up 11 bases short and J 10 bases short, with an unmatched junction base count of 6. Sequencing input: CD4+ T cells from PBMCs cultured with third-party cells. The sequence links TRBV4-2 to TRBJ2-1, and 15 junction bases match TRBD2. This clonotype was sampled from a human patient who received a liver transplant. Where a transplant has occurred, the graft donor may have supplied some of the T cells. In nucleotides, the sequence is TGTGCCGGGGGACTAGCGGGGGGCCACGAGCAGTTCTTC. Its protein is CAGGLAGGHEQFF.